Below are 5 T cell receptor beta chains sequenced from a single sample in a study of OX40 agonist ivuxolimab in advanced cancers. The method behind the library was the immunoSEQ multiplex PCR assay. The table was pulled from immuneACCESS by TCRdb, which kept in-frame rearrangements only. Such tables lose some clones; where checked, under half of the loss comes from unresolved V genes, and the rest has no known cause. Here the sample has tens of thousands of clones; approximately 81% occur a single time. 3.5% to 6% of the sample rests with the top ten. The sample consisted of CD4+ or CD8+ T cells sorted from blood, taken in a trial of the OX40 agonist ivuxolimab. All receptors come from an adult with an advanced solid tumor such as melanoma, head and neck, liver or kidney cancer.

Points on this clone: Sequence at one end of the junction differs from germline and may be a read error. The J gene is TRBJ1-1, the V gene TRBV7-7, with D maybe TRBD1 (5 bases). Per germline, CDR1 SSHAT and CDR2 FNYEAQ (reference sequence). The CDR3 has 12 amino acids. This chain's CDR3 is CASRAGRPEAFF. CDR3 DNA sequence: TGTGCTAGCAGGGCAGGGAGGCCTGAAGCTTTCTTT. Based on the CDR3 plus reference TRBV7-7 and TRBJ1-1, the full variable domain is GAGVSQSPRYKVTKRGQDVTLRCDPISSHATLYWYQQALGQGPEFLTYFNYEAQPDKSGLPSDRFSAERPEGSISTLTIQRTEQRDSAMYRCASRAGRPEAFFGQGTRLTVV.

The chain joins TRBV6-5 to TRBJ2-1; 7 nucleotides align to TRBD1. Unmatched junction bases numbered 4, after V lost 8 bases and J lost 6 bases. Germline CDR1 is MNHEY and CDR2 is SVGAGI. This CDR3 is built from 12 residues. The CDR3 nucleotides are TGTGCCAGCCGGACAGGACTCAATGAGCAGTTCTTC. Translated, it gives CASRTGLNEQFF.

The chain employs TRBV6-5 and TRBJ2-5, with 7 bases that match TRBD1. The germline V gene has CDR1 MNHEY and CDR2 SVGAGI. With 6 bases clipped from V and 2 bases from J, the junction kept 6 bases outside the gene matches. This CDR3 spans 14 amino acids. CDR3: CASSPRQGQETQYF. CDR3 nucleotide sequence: TGTGCCAGCAGCCCCCGACAGGGACAAGAGACCCAGTACTTC.

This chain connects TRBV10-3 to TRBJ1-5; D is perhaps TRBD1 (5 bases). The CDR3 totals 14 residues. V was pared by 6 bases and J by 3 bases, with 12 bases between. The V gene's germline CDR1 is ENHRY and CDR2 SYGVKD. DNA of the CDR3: TGTGCCATCAGGGGGGAGAAACTCAATCAGCCCCAGCATTTT. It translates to CAIRGEKLNQPQHF.

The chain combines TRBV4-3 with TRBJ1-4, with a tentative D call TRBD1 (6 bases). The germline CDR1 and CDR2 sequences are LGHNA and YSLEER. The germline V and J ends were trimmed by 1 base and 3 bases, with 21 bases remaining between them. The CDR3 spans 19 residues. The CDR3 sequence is CASSQVSVQGRYPNEKLFF. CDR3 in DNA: TGCGCCAGCAGCCAAGTTTCGGTCCAGGGGCGGTATCCTAATGAAAAACTGTTTTTT.